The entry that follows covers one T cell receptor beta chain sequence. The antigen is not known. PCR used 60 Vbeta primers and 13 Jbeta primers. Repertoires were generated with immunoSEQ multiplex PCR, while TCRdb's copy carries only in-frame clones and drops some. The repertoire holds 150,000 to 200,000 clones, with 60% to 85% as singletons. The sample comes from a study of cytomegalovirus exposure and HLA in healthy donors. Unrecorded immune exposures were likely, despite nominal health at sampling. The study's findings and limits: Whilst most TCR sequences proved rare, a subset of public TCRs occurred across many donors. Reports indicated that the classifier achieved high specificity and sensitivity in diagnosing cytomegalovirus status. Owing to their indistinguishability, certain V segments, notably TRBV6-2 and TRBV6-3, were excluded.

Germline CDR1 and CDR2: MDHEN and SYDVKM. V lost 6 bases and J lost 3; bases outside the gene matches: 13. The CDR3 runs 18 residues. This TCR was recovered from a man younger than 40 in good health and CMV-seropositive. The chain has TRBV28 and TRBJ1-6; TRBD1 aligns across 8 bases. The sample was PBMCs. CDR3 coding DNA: TGTGCCAGCAGAGAGGGGACAGGAGGAACTTTCTATAATTCACCCCTCCACTTT. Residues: CASREGTGGTFYNSPLHF.